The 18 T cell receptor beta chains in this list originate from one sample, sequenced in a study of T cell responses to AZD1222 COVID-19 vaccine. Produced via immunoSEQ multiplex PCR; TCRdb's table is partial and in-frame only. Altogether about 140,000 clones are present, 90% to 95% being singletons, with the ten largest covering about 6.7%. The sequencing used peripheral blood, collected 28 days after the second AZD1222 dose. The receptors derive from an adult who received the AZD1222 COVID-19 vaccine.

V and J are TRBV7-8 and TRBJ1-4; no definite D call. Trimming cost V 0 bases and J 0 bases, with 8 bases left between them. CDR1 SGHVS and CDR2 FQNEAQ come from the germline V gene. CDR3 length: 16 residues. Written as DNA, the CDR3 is TGTGCCAGCAGCTTAGCATCCGCAGCAACTAATGAAAAACTGTTTTTT. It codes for CASSLASAATNEKLFF.

The CDR3 DNA reads as TGTGCCAGCACCATCCAGTCACGGGAGTCCGAGCAGTACTTC. Its translation: CASTIQSRESEQYF. The chain couples TRBV3-1 (or the pseudogene TRBV3-2) to TRBJ2-7, with D perhaps TRBD2 (6 bases). The CDR3 is 14 residues long. Germline-derived CDR1 and CDR2 are LGHDT and YNNKEL (reference sequence). V was shortened by 7 bases and J by 6 bases, with 19 bases between the two germline ends.

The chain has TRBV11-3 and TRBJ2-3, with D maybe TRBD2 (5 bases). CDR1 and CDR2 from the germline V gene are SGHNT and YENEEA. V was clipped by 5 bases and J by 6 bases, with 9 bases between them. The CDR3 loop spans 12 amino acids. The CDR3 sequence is CASSTGIDTQYF. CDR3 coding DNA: TGTGCCAGCAGCACCGGGATCGATACGCAGTATTTT.

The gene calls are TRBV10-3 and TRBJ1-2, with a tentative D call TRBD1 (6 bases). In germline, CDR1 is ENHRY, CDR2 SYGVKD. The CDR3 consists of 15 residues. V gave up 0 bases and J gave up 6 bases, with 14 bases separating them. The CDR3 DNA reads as TGTGCCATCAGTGAGTCCCCCAACAGGGACCATGGCTACACCTTC. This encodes CAISESPNRDHGYTF.

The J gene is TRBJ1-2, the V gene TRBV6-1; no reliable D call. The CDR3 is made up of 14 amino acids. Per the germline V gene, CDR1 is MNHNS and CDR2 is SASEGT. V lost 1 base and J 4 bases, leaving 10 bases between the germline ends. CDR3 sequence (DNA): TGTGCCAGCAGTGAAGGACCTGAAATCTATGGCTACACCTTC. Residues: CASSEGPEIYGYTF.

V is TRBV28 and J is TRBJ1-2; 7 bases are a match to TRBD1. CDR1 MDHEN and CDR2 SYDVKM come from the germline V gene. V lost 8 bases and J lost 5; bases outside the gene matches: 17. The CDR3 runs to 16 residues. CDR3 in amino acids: CASRNSPGRGRYGYTF. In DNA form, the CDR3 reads TGTGCCAGCCGTAACTCCCCAGGCAGGGGGAGGTATGGCTACACCTTC.

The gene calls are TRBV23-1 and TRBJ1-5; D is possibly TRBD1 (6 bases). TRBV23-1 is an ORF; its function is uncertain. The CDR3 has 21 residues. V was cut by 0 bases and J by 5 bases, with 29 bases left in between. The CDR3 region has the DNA TGCGCCAGCAGTCAATCGGCGCGGGACACCCTTGGAGGTTACGAGCATCAGCCCCAGCATTTT. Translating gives CASSQSARDTLGGYEHQPQHF.

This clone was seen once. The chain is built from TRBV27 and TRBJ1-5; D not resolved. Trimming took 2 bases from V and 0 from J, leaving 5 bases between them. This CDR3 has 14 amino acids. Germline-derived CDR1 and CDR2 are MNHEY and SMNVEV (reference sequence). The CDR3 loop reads CASSLGNSNQPQHF. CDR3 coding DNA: TGTGCCAGCAGTTTAGGAAATAGCAATCAGCCCCAGCATTTT.

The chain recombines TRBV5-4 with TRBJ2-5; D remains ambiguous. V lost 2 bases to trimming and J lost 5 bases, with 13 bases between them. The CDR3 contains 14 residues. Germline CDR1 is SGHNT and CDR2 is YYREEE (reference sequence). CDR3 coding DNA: TGTGCCAGCAGCTTTAGAAGCGAGAGGGAGACCCAGTACTTC. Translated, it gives CASSFRSERETQYF.

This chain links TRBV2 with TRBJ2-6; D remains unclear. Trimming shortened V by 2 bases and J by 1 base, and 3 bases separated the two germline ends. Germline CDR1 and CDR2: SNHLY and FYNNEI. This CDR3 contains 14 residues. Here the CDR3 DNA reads TGTGCCAGCAGTGAATCGTCTGGGGCCAACGTCCTGACTTTC. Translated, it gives CASSESSGANVLTF.

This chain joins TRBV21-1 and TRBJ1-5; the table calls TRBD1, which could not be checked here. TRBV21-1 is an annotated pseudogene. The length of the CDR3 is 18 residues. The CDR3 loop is CASSERTGTIASNQPQHF. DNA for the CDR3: TGTGCCAGCAGCGAACGGACAGGGACCATTGCTAGCAATCAGCCCCAGCATTTT.

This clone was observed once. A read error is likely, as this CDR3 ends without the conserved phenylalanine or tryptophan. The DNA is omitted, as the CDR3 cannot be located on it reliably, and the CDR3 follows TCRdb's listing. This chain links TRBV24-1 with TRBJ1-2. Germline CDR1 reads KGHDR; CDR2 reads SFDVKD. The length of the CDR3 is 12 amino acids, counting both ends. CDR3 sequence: CATSDEVCPSRL.

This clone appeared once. The CDR3 DNA reads TGTGCCAGTCACCTTGGGAGGGGAGCCTATGGCTACACCTTC. As protein: CASHLGRGAYGYTF. This chain joins TRBV19 and TRBJ1-2; maybe TRBD1 (5 bases). Trimming shortened V by 8 bases and J by 4 bases, and 17 bases separated the two germline ends. Germline CDR1 is LNHDA and CDR2 is SQIVND (reference sequence). The CDR3 sequence is 14 residues long.

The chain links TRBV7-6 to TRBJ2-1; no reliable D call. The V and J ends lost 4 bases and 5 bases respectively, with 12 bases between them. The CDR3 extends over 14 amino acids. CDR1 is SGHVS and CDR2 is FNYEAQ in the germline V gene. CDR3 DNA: TGTGCCAGCAGCTCCATGTTTGGGGACAATGAGCAGTTCTTC. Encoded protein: CASSSMFGDNEQFF.

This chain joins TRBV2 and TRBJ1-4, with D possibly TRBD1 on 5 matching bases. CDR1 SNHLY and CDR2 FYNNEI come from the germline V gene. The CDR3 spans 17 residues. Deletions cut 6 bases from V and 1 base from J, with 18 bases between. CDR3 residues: CASRGPQPSGTNEKLFF. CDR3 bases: TGTGCCAGCAGGGGGCCCCAACCTTCTGGAACTAATGAAAAACTGTTTTTT.

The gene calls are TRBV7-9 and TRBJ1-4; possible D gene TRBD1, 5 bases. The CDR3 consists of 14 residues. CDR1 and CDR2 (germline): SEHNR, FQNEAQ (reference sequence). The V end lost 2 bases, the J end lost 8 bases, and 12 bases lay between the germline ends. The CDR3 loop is CASSLPRAGEKLFF. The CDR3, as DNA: TGTGCCAGCAGCTTACCACGGGCAGGGGAAAAACTGTTTTTT.

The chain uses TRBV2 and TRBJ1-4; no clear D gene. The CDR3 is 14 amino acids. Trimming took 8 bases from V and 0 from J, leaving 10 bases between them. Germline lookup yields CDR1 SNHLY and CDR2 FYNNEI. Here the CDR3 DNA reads TGTGCCAGCGTCGGAGTTGCAACTAATGAAAAACTGTTTTTT. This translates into CASVGVATNEKLFF.

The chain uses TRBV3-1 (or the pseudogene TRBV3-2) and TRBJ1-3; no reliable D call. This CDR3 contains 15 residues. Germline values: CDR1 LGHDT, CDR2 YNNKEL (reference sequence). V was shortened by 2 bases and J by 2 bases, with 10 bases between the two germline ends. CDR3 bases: TGTGCCAGCAGCCAACTCGTCAGGACTGGAAACACCATATATTTT. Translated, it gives CASSQLVRTGNTIYF.